This T cell receptor (beta chain) was captured in a study of vaccination and CD4 T cells after COVID-19. Study-level background: There were six male and four female convalescents, and two of them were Hispanic. From HCoV-229E, HCoV-OC43, HCoV-NL63 and SARS-CoV-2, overlapping spike peptides were used to stimulate the cells.

Described treatment: 10-day PBMC culture with coronavirus spike peptide pools or control peptides (ViraFEST assay). An Oncomine TCR Beta short-read assay was used to sequence the DNA from cultured CD4+ T cells. TCRdb reprocessed the PCR reads via MiXCR and lists one record per CDR3 protein. Of 15,000 to 20,000 distinct CDR3 sequences listed, over 25% were seen once; the top ten hold about a sixth. The ends lost 4 bases at V and 6 bases at J; junction bases unmatched: 3. CDR3 length: 13 residues. Germline CDR1 SGHTA, CDR2 FQGNSA. About this clonotype: The antigen remains unidentified.

Findings and limits, study-wide: With convalescent patients, a median about 84% of reactive clones emerged solely after vaccination.

Sequenced: cultured CD4+ T cells from blood. The chain links TRBV7-2 to TRBJ1-1; 9 bases fit TRBD1. This TCR came from a human donor with COVID-19. The CDR3 loop is CASSSRTGAEAFF. The CDR3 DNA is TGTGCCAGCAGCTCTAGGACAGGGGCTGAAGCTTTCTTT.